This TCR beta chain comes out of a study of T cell repertoires in ileal Crohn's disease. Background on the study: Every patient was operated on for stricturing (around 61%) or penetrating (roughly 39%) complications. About half of patients got postoperative therapy: about ten thiopurines, under 20 anti-TNF.

The data were produced by immunoSEQ multiplex PCR, yet TCRdb's version contains in-frame clones alone and is incomplete. Of approximately 12,000 clones in the sample, around three quarters were seen once. This clone was picked up one time. Its matching antigen is unknown. General study results and limits: Every patient over 26.8% clonality showed endoscopic recurrence. High-frequency clones were more common in sorted CD8 than CD4 cells.

The CDR3 is 13 amino acids. Germline CDR1 is MNHEY and CDR2 is SMNVEV (reference sequence). V lost 3 bases and J 6 bases, leaving 11 bases between the germline ends. V gene TRBV27 combines with J gene TRBJ1-2; maybe TRBD1 (5 bases). The sequencing input was ileal tissue. This sequence was found in an adult with Crohn's disease. The CDR3 DNA reads as TGTGCCAGCAGTTTTTGGCAGGGTAATGGCTACACCTTC. This gives the protein CASSFWQGNGYTF.